This T cell receptor beta chain came from a study of cytomegalovirus exposure and HLA in healthy donors. Study-level findings and limits: The study carried out a later analysis of TCR beta sequences. It associated approximately 17,000 of them with specific HLA alleles at a false discovery rate of 0.05. While the bulk of TCR sequences proved rare, some public TCRs turned up in many donors.

Germline loops: CDR1 MNHEY, CDR2 SMNVEV (reference sequence). The CDR3 loop spans 16 amino acids. V lost 0 bases to trimming and J lost 2 bases; unmatched junction nucleotides: 4. Worth noting for this clone: What it recognizes is unknown.

The PCR employed 60 Vbeta primers together with 13 Jbeta primers. Sequencing used immunoSEQ multiplex PCR; TCRdb keeps in-frame clones, though not all of them. The sample consists of about 160,000 clones, around 81% of them appearing once. Sequences were obtained from PBMCs. This receptor was obtained from a woman aged 35 to 49 in good health and CMV-seronegative. The V and J genes are TRBV27 and TRBJ1-1; 9 bases are shared with TRBD1. For the CDR3, the DNA is TGTGCCAGCAGTTTATCGGTGGGACAGGGAAACACTGAAGCTTTCTTT. This translates into CASSLSVGQGNTEAFF.